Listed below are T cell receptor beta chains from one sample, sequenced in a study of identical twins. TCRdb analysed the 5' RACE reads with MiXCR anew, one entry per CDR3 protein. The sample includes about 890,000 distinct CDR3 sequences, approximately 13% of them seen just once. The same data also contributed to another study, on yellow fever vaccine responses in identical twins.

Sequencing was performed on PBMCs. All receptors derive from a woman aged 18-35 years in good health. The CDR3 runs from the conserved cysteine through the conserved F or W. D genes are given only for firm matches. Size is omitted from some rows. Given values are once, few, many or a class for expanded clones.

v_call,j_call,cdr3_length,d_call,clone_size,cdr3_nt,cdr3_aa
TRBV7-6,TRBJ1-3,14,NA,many,TGTGCCAGTCAGGAAGGGAGCTCTGGAAACACCATATATTTT,CASQEGSSGNTIYF
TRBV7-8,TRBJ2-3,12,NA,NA,TGTGCCAGCAGCTGGAAGGGGGATACGCAGTATTTT,CASSWKGDTQYF
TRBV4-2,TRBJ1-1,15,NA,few,TGTGCCAGCAGCCAAGCTTCAGGACAACTCACTGAAGCTTTCTTT,CASSQASGQLTEAFF
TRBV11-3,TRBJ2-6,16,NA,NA,TGTGCCAGCAGCTATGGACCCAGCTCTGGGGCCAACGTCCTGACTTTC,CASSYGPSSGANVLTF
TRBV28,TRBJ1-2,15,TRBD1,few,TGTGCCAGCAACCCTTTGGGACAGGGGAACGGCGGCTACACCTTC,CASNPLGQGNGGYTF
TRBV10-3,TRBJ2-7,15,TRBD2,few,TGTGCCATCAGTGAGTCGGGGGCTAGCGGGATGGAGCAGTACTTC,CAISESGASGMEQYF
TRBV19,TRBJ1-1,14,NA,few,TGTGCCAGTTTGTTCGGGAGGCAGAACACTGAAGCTTTCTTT,CASLFGRQNTEAFF
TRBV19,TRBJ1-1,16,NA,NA,TGTGCCAGTAGGGAGCTCACCGGGACTCTGAACACTGAAGCTTTCTTT,CASRELTGTLNTEAFF
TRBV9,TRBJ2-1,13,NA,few,TGTGCCAGCAGTGACCGGGTTGGCAATGAGCAGTTCTTC,CASSDRVGNEQFF
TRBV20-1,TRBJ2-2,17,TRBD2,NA,TGCAGTGCTAGAGGGGGACTAGCGGGAGTTGGAACCGGGGAGCTGTTTTTT,CSARGGLAGVGTGELFF
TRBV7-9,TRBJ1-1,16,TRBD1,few,TGTGCCAGCAGTCCTTCAGGGGGACTAATGAACACTGAAGCTTTCTTT,CASSPSGGLMNTEAFF
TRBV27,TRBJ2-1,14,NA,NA,TGTGCCAGCACTTCCCATGTACAGGGCTATGAGCAGTTCTTC,CASTSHVQGYEQFF
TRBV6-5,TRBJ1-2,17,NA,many,TGTGCCAGCAGTTACTCGAAGGGGCCCCTGTACGACTATGGCTACACCTTC,CASSYSKGPLYDYGYTF
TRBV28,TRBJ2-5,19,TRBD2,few,TGTGCCAGCAGTTTGAGTGCGGGACTAGCGGGAGGGCCGGAGGAGACCCAGTACTTC,CASSLSAGLAGGPEETQYF
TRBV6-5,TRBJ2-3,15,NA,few,TGTGCCAGCAGTTACTTTGTCCGAAGCACAGATACGCAGTATTTT,CASSYFVRSTDTQYF
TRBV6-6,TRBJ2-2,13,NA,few,TGTGCCAGCAGTTCCGGGCCAGGGGGGGAGCTGTTTTTT,CASSSGPGGELFF
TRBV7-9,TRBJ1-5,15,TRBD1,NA,TGTGCCAGCAGCTTAGCGGACACAGGGGTTCAGCCCCAGCATTTT,CASSLADTGVQPQHF
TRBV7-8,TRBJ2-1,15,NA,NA,TGTGCCAGCAGCTCCCGTTGGGACACCTACAATGAGCAGTTCTTC,CASSSRWDTYNEQFF
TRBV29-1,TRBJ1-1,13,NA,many,TGCAGCGTTGTGAGGCAGGGGAACACTGAAGCTTTCTTT,CSVVRQGNTEAFF
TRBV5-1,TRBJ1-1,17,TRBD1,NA,TGCGCCAGCAGCCCTAACCCTAAACAGGGGTGGAACACTGAAGCTTTCTTT,CASSPNPKQGWNTEAFF
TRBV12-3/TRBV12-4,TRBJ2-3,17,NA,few,TGTGCCAGCAGTCTCACATCCTCCTCCGGGCTCACAGATACGCAGTATTTT,CASSLTSSSGLTDTQYF
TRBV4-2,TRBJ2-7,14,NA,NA,TGTGCCAGCAGCCAAACGACTACCAGCTACGAGCAGTACTTC,CASSQTTTSYEQYF
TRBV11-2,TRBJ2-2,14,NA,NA,TGTGCCAGCGGGGACGATACAAACACCGGGGAGCTGTTTTTT,CASGDDTNTGELFF
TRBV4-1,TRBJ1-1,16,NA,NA,TGCGCCAGCAGCCATACTGTCGCGGGAGTAAACACTGAAGCTTTCTTT,CASSHTVAGVNTEAFF
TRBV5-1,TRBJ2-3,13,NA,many,TGCGCCAGCAGCTTGGCCGTGGTAGATACGCAGTATTTT,CASSLAVVDTQYF
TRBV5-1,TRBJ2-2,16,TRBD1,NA,TGCGCCAGCAGCCCTGACAGGGGCCAAAACACCGGGGAGCTGTTTTTT,CASSPDRGQNTGELFF
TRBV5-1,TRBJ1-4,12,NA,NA,TGCGCCAGCAGCTTTGACACCGGTCCTCTGTTTTTT,CASSFDTGPLFF
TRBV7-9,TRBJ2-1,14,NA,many,TGCGCCAGCAGCTTGAGTGGGTCCTACAATGAGCAGTTCTTC,CASSLSGSYNEQFF
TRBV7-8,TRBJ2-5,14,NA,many,TGTGCCAGCAGCTTAGATGAACTAGAGGAGACCCAGTACTTC,CASSLDELEETQYF
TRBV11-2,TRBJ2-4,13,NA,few,TGTGCCAGTGAAGGGTTAGCCAAAAACATTCAGTACTTC,CASEGLAKNIQYF
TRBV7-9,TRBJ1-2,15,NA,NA,TGTGCCAGCAGACGGAGGGATGGGGCCACCTATGGCTACACCTTC,CASRRRDGATYGYTF
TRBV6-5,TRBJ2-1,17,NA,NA,TGTGCCAGCAGTTACGGGACCCTCGCGGAAGGTTTCAATGAGCAGTTCTTC,CASSYGTLAEGFNEQFF
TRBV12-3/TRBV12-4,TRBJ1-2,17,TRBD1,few,TGTGCCAGCAGATCCCGGGACAGGGGGATCGGGGTCTATGGCTACACCTTC,CASRSRDRGIGVYGYTF
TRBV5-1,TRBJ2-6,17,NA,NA,TGCGCCAGCAGCTTGAGTATGGACAGCTCTGGGGCCAACGTCCTGACTTTC,CASSLSMDSSGANVLTF
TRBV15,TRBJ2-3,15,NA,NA,TGTGCCACCAGCTCGTATAGGGACCACACAGATACGCAGTATTTT,CATSSYRDHTDTQYF
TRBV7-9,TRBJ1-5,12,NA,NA,TGTGCCAGCAGCACAGGTGACGCAGCCCAGCATTTT,CASSTGDAAQHF
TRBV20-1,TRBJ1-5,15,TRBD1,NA,TGCAGTGCTAGTGGGGACAGGGGTAGCAATCAGCCCCAGCATTTT,CSASGDRGSNQPQHF
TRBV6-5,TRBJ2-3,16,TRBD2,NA,TGTGCCAGCCTTACTAGCGGGGGGACCTTCACAGATACGCAGTATTTT,CASLTSGGTFTDTQYF
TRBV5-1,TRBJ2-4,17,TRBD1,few,TGCGCCAGCAGCCTAAGCCGGGACAGGGTCGACAAAAACATTCAGTACTTC,CASSLSRDRVDKNIQYF
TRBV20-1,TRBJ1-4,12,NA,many,TGCAGTGCCAGATGGTGGGATGAAAAACTGTTTTTT,CSARWWDEKLFF
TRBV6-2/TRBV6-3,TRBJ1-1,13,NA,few,TGTGCCAGCAAGGTTGAGAGGGATACTGAAGCTTTCTTT,CASKVERDTEAFF
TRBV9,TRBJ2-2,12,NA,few,TGTGCCAGCAGCGACCAGGGCGGGGAGCTGTTTTTT,CASSDQGGELFF
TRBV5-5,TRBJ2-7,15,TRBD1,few,TGTGCCAGCAGCAGACAGGGGCTCATGTCCTACGAGCAGTACTTC,CASSRQGLMSYEQYF
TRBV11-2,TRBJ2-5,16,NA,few,TGTGCCAGCAGCTTAAACACGGGGGGCCCACAAGAGACCCAGTACTTC,CASSLNTGGPQETQYF
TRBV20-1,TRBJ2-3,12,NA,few,TGCAGTGCTAGAGAATTGAGGGATACGCAGTATTTT,CSARELRDTQYF
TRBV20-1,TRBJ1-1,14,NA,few,TGCAGTGCTAGAGATAACAGCCTGAACACTGAAGCTTTCTTT,CSARDNSLNTEAFF
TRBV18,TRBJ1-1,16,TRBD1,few,TGTGCCAGCTCATCCCTGGAGACAGGGTCGAACACTGAAGCTTTCTTT,CASSSLETGSNTEAFF
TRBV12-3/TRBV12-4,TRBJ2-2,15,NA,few,TGTGCCAGCACCAAAAGGGGGATGAACACCGGGGAGCTGTTTTTT,CASTKRGMNTGELFF
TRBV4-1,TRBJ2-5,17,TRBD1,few,TGCGCCAGCAGCCAAGATGCCGGTTCTTGGGGACAGGGGCCCCAGTACTTC,CASSQDAGSWGQGPQYF
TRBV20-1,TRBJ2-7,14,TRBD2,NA,TGCAGTGCGGAGGGACTAGCGGGAGTCTACGAGCAGTACTTC,CSAEGLAGVYEQYF
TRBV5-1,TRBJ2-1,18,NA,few,TGCGCCAGCAGCTTGTATGGGGACTCCATGAGCTCCTACAATGAGCAGTTCTTC,CASSLYGDSMSSYNEQFF
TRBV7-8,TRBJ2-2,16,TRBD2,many,TGTGCCAGCAGTTCACGGACTAGCGGGAACACCGGGGAGCTGTTTTTT,CASSSRTSGNTGELFF
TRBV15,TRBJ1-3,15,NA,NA,TGTGCCACCAGCGGGGCCGGGGCTGCTGGAAACACCATATATTTT,CATSGAGAAGNTIYF
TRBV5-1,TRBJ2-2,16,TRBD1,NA,TGCGCCAGCAGTACCACCGGGACAGGGTCCACCGGGGAGCTGTTTTTT,CASSTTGTGSTGELFF
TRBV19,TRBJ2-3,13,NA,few,TGTGCCTGTCGGGGTCGAAGCACAGATACGCAGTATTTT,CACRGRSTDTQYF
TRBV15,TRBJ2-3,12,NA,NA,TGTGCCACCACAACTAGCACAGATACGCAGTATTTT,CATTTSTDTQYF
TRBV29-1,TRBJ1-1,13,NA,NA,TGCAGCGTGGGCAGGGGAAGGGACACTGAAGCTTTCTTT,CSVGRGRDTEAFF